This T cell receptor beta chain was recorded in a study of blood T cell repertoires in COVID-19. Study context: COVID-19 samples, acute and convalescent, were from the United States, Italy and Spain. Nucleic acid was either cDNA or gDNA, and it came from T cells, B-cell-depleted T cells, or PBMCs.

V was shortened by 3 bases and J by 1 base, with 6 bases between the two germline ends. The CDR3 has 13 residues. Germline CDR1 is LNHDA and CDR2 is SQIVND (reference sequence). The table lists this clone with a count of one. In the same sample, other DNA sequences code for this CDR3. TCRdb's copy holds only in-frame clones and misses some; the assay was immunoSEQ multiplex PCR. There are approximately 76,000 clones in the sample; 82% occur only once, and roughly 10% lies in the top ten. The sequenced material came from peripheral blood. The chain employs TRBV19 and TRBJ1-1; no clear D gene. The source of this sequence is a man over 45 with acute or convalescent COVID-19. The CDR3 sequence is CASSIRGNTEAFF. For the CDR3, the DNA is TGTGCCAGTAGTATCCGGGGGAACACTGAAGCTTTCTTT.